This record concerns one T cell receptor beta chain sequence. This CDR3 is built from 13 residues. The germline V gene encodes CDR1 LNHNV and CDR2 YYDKDF (reference sequence). V was trimmed by 0 bases and J by 4 bases, leaving 7 bases between them. Synthetic spike-ins, TCR analog templates, were added into each PCR. The table came from immunoSEQ multiplex PCR; TCRdb's copy has only in-frame clones and leaves some out. Of under 35,000 clones in the sample, around 87% were seen once. The record originates from a study of PD-L1 blockade in urothelial cancer. Study details: The patients had undergone anywhere from 0 to 3 prior chemotherapy regimens.

The chain uses TRBV15 and TRBJ2-7; no clear D. The clonotype comes from a middle-aged man with urothelial cancer. The material sequenced was PBMCs, taken around atezolizumab (anti-PD-L1) treatment. The CDR3 reads CATSRDLRYEQYF. In nucleotides, the CDR3 is TGTGCCACCAGCAGAGACCTCCGGTACGAGCAGTACTTC. Filled out from reference TRBV15 and TRBJ2-7, the complete variable domain reads DAMVIQNPRYQVTQFGKPVTLSCSQTLNHNVMYWYQQKSSQAPKLLFHYYDKDFNNEADTPDNFQSRRPNTSFCFLDIRSPGLGDTAMYLCATSRDLRYEQYFGPGTRLTVT.